The 14 T cell receptor beta chains below come from one sample, sequenced in a study of T cells in Graves' hyperthyroidism and ophthalmopathy. Template material for amplifying TCR beta CDR3 regions consisted of RNA transcripts. TCR CDR3 regions were first amplified by RT-PCR with HTBI primers. TCRdb fed the multiplex PCR reads into MiXCR, producing one record per CDR3 protein. The repertoire holds about 570,000 distinct CDR3 sequences, with 40% to 55% as singletons. Sequenced sample: peripheral blood or thyroid tissue (not recorded which). The source of these receptors is an adult woman with Graves' disease, either hyperthyroidism or ophthalmopathy (not recorded which).

This clonotype was observed a single time. This chain uses TRBV6-5 with TRBJ2-5; D call uncertain. Germline V gene data show CDR1 as MNHEY and CDR2 as SVGAGI. The V end was cut by 5 bases, the J end by 6 bases, with 7 bases between. The CDR3 runs to 11 residues. The DNA for the CDR3 is TGTGCCAGCAGTGCCCCGCAGACCCAGTACTTC. Translated: CASSAPQTQYF.

The chain carries TRBV18 and TRBJ1-3; TRBD1 agrees at 7 bases. The CDR3 is 15 amino acids. Germline CDR1 reads KGHSH; CDR2 reads LQKENI. Trimming removed 0 bases from V and 2 bases from J; junction bases left unmatched: 1. The CDR3 spells CASSPPDRAGNTIYF. CDR3 bases: TGTGCCAGCTCACCACCAGACAGGGCTGGAAACACCATATATTTT. Full variable domain (rest looked up from reference TRBV18 and TRBJ1-3): NAGVMQNPRHLVRRRGQEARLRCSPMKGHSHVYWYRQLPEEGLKFMVYLQKENIIDESGMPKERFSAEFPKEGPSILRIQQVVRGDSAAYFCASSPPDRAGNTIYFGEGSWLTVV.

This clonotype was seen ten or more times. This chain joins TRBV20-1 and TRBJ2-5; TRBD1 matches at 9 bases. Germline V gene data show CDR1 as DFQATT and CDR2 as SNEGSKA (reference sequence). The CDR3 has 15 residues. The junction had 4 bases not matched to a gene; V was cut back by 2 bases and J by 0 bases. The CDR3 spells CSARHDRGNQETQYF. In DNA, the CDR3 is TGCAGTGCTAGACACGACAGGGGGAACCAAGAGACCCAGTACTTC.

As regards this clonotype: A much larger clone differs from this one at a single base, so this may be a read error. CDR3 sequence: CASSLRTSGNTGEPFF. DNA for the CDR3: TGTGCCAGCAGTCTCAGGACTAGCGGGAACACCGGGGAGCCGTTTTTT. The rearrangement joins TRBV11-1 to TRBJ2-2, with 12 positions matching TRBD2. CDR3 length: 16 amino acids. Per germline, CDR1 SGHAT and CDR2 FQDESV (reference sequence).

This clonotype was observed a few times. This chain uses TRBV19 with TRBJ1-1, with D perhaps matching TRBD1 (5 bases). The CDR3 runs 14 residues. The germline V and J ends were trimmed by 7 bases and 0 bases, with 12 bases remaining between them. CDR1 and CDR2 from the germline V gene are LNHDA and SQIVND (reference sequence). CDR3: CASTVGRVNTEAFF. The CDR3, as DNA: TGTGCCAGTACAGTCGGCAGGGTGAACACTGAAGCTTTCTTT.

The chain employs TRBV5-4 and TRBJ2-5; 7 positions agree with TRBD1. Germline CDR1 SGHNT, CDR2 YYREEE (reference sequence). Losses at the gene ends were 4 bases for V and 4 bases for J; bases not matched to a gene: 13. This CDR3 is built from 16 residues. CDR3: CASSPGGRGVRETQYF. The CDR3 coding sequence is TGTGCCAGCAGCCCAGGGGGTAGGGGAGTGAGAGAGACCCAGTACTTC.

The rearrangement joins TRBV5-6 to TRBJ2-5; TRBD1 might be the D (6 bases). Germline V gives CDR1 SGHDT, CDR2 YYEEEE. There are 13 residues in the CDR3. Trimming left V 4 bases short and J 4 bases short, with 11 bases between. The CDR3 DNA reads as TGTGCCAGCAGCAAGGACAGAGGAGAGACCCAGTACTTC. As protein: CASSKDRGETQYF.

Remarks on this clonotype: At one boundary the junction diverges from the germline segment, which might be a read error. This chain links TRBV20-1 with TRBJ2-7; 9 bases fit TRBD1. CDR1 and CDR2 (germline): DFQATT, SNEGSKA (reference sequence). This CDR3 is 17 amino acids long. The CDR3: CSALPRSGTGNPYERYF. CDR3 bases: TGCAGTGCTCTCCCCCGCTCCGGGACAGGGAATCCGTACGAGCGGTACTTC.

V and J are TRBV25-1 and TRBJ2-7; 13 nucleotides line up with TRBD2. Germline V gene lookup returns CDR1 MGHDK and CDR2 SYGVNS. The CDR3 loop spans 14 amino acids. Germline trimming cut 8 bases from V and 6 bases from J; bases unmatched to any gene: 7. CDR3 residues: CASRTSGRGGEQYF. As DNA, the CDR3 is TGTGCCAGCCGGACTAGCGGGAGAGGTGGCGAGCAGTACTTC.

This clonotype was seen many times. The CDR3 protein is CASSQDTAPPREQYF. The CDR3 nucleotides are TGCGCCAGCAGCCAAGATACGGCCCCCCCTCGGGAGCAGTACTTC. The chain couples TRBV4-1 to TRBJ2-7, with no clear D. Looked up from germline, CDR1 is MGHRA and CDR2 is YSYEKL. The CDR3 length is 15 residues. Trimming left V 0 bases short and J 7 bases short, with 16 bases between.

The chain couples TRBV7-7 to TRBJ1-5; no definite D call. The V gene lost 4 bases and the J gene lost 7 bases, with 11 bases spanning the gap. Looked up from germline, CDR1 is SSHAT and CDR2 is FNYEAQ (reference sequence). This CDR3 comprises 13 residues. CDR3 sequence: CASSSGQSQPQHF. The DNA of the CDR3 is TGTGCCAGCAGCTCCGGGCAATCCCAGCCCCAGCATTTT.

A word on this clonotype: It is unclear where the CDR3 begins or ends on the DNA, so no DNA is shown, and the CDR3 is as TCRdb lists it. V is TRBV2 and J is TRBJ2-7; TRBD1, as called in the table, went unchecked against the DNA. CDR1 and CDR2 from the germline V gene are SNHLY and FYNNEI. The CDR3 contains 21 residues when both ends are counted. The CDR3 spells CAHPEDSSFYICSAVTYEQYF.

The chain has TRBV29-1 and TRBJ1-1, with 7 bases fitting TRBD1. Unmatched junction bases numbered 19, after V lost 7 bases and J lost 8 bases. Germline CDR1 reads SQVTM; CDR2 reads ANQGSEA. The CDR3 is made up of 15 amino acids. In nucleotides, the CDR3 is TGCAGCGGCATGACGGGACAGCAAACCCCTCCCGAAGCTTTCTTT. This encodes CSGMTGQQTPPEAFF.

The rearrangement uses TRBV29-1 and TRBJ2-2; possibly TRBD2 for D (6 bases). The V gene lost 3 bases and the J gene lost 4 bases, with 12 bases spanning the gap. Per germline, CDR1 SQVTM and CDR2 ANQGSEA. This CDR3 spans 14 amino acids. CDR3 amino acids: CSVEGGLGTGELFF. The DNA of the CDR3 is TGCAGCGTTGAGGGGGGACTTGGCACCGGGGAGCTGTTTTTT.